The 25 T cell receptor beta chains listed next were all sequenced from one sample in a study of T cells after yellow fever vaccination. A single record per CDR3 protein comes from TCRdb applying MiXCR to the 5' RACE reads. The sample records 60,000 to 95,000 distinct CDR3 sequences, about 7.7% being singletons. The starting material was CD8+ T cells sorted from PBMCs, obtained roughly 10 days after the first yellow fever vaccination. These receptors all stem from a man younger than 35 who received the YFV17D yellow fever vaccine.

The chain has TRBV7-2 and TRBJ2-3; D possibly corresponds to TRBD1 (5 bases). V lost 5 bases, J lost 2 bases, and 14 bases lay in between. The germline CDR1 and CDR2 sequences are SGHTA and FQGNSA. The CDR3 is 15 residues long. The CDR3 DNA reads as TGTGCCAGCAGCCCCTGGGTGGGGCCCACAGATACGCAGTATTTT. It specifies CASSPWVGPTDTQYF.

This clonotype was found many times. The gene calls are TRBV4-1 and TRBJ1-6; 7 bases are shared with TRBD1. There are 17 residues in the CDR3. CDR1 is MGHRA and CDR2 is YSYEKL in the germline V gene. Trimming took 3 bases from V and 7 from J; bases not matched to a gene: 12. DNA of the CDR3: TGCGCCAGCAGCCAGGCGTCGTCCGACAGGGAGAATTCACCCCTCCACTTT. Translation gives CASSQASSDRENSPLHF.

This clonotype was observed a few times. The chain combines TRBV6-1 with TRBJ1-1, with unresolved D. Germline lookup yields CDR1 MNHNS and CDR2 SASEGT. Trimming stripped 8 bases from V and 4 bases from J, with 14 bases between. CDR3 length: 13 residues. The CDR3 sequence: CASHPQAGTEAFF. CDR3 DNA sequence: TGTGCCAGCCACCCTCAGGCGGGCACTGAAGCTTTCTTT.

This clonotype was detected a few times. The rearrangement links TRBV20-1 to TRBJ1-2; D gene uncertain. CDR1 and CDR2 from the germline V gene are DFQATT and SNEGSKA (reference sequence). The CDR3 runs 15 residues. V lost 3 bases, J lost 1 base, and 15 bases lay in between. The CDR3 spells CSASTVSINNYGYTF. CDR3 nucleotides: TGCAGTGCTAGTACGGTCAGCATAAATAACTATGGCTACACCTTC.

This clonotype has ten or more counts. The V call is TRBV6-1, the J call TRBJ1-1; D ambiguous. The germline gives CDR1 MNHNS, CDR2 SASEGT. The germline V and J ends were trimmed by 2 bases and 8 bases, with 12 bases remaining between them. The CDR3 consists of 13 residues. The CDR3 reads CASSETIAKEAFF. Written as DNA, the CDR3 is TGTGCCAGCAGTGAAACTATTGCCAAGGAAGCTTTCTTT.

This clonotype appeared many times. This chain links TRBV11-3 with TRBJ2-1; 7 positions agree with TRBD2. After removal of 1 base from V and 5 bases from J, the junction contained 2 bases not matched to a gene. This CDR3 is 14 amino acids long. Germline V CDR1 and CDR2: SGHNT, YENEEA. The CDR3 protein is CASSLGGGDNEQFF. The CDR3 nucleotides are TGTGCCAGCAGCTTAGGGGGGGGAGACAATGAGCAGTTCTTC. The full variable domain, rest sourced from reference TRBV11-3 and TRBJ2-1, is EAGVVQSPRYKIIEKKQPVAFWCNPISGHNTLYWYLQNLGQGPELLIRYENEEAVDDSQLPKDRFSAERLKGVDSTLKIQPAELGDSAVYLCASSLGGGDNEQFFGPGTRLTVL.

This clonotype has ten or more counts. This chain uses TRBV5-6 with TRBJ1-4; TRBD1 aligns across 9 bases. V was pared by 4 bases and J by 3 bases, with 7 bases of the junction left unmatched. Germline V gives CDR1 SGHDT, CDR2 YYEEEE. This CDR3 comprises 16 residues. CDR3 DNA: TGTGCCAGCAGCCTACTACAGGGGGCAGCTAATGAAAAACTGTTTTTT. Amino acid sequence: CASSLLQGAANEKLFF.

This clonotype showed up just a few times. The J gene is TRBJ2-7, the V gene TRBV6-2 or TRBV6-3, with 10 bases identical to TRBD2. Germline trimming cut 0 bases from V and 1 base from J; bases unmatched to any gene: 6. Germline V gene data show CDR1 as MNHEY and CDR2 as SVGEGT. CDR3 size: 17 residues. Here the CDR3 DNA reads TGTGCCAGCAGTTACTCGAATAGCGGGGGGCTATCCTACGAGCAGTACTTC. The encoded protein is CASSYSNSGGLSYEQYF.

The V and J genes are TRBV19 and TRBJ2-1, with 9 bases aligning to TRBD2. J lost 7 bases, V lost 3 bases, and 4 bases had no gene match. Germline CDR1 LNHDA, CDR2 SQIVND (reference sequence). The CDR3 runs 14 residues. The CDR3 DNA follows: TGTGCCAGTAGTATGAGCGGGGGGCTAAATGAGCAGTTCTTC. This codes for CASSMSGGLNEQFF.

The chain uses TRBV6-5 and TRBJ1-2; TRBD1 might be the D (6 bases). The V end was cut by 0 bases, the J end by 4 bases, with 6 bases between. The CDR3 runs to 13 residues. Germline CDR1 is MNHEY and CDR2 is SVGAGI. The CDR3 loop reads CASSYSDSYGYTF. The CDR3, as DNA: TGTGCCAGCAGTTACTCGGACAGCTATGGCTACACCTTC.

This clonotype was counted ten times or more. This chain connects TRBV4-1 to TRBJ2-7; either TRBD1 or TRBD2 may supply D (5 bases each). The length of the CDR3 is 14 residues. CDR1 is MGHRA, CDR2 YSYEKL, per germline. V was pared by 3 bases and J by 3 bases, with 12 bases between. The CDR3 is CASSQPGRDYEQYF. The CDR3 DNA reads as TGCGCCAGCAGCCAGCCGGGACGGGACTACGAGCAGTACTTC.

The table lists this clonotype with many counts. The V gene is TRBV12-3 or TRBV12-4, the J gene TRBJ2-5; D remains unclear. Trimming removed 6 bases at V and 5 bases at J, with 10 bases between. The CDR3 totals 12 residues. CDR3 sequence reads: CASSLRHETQYF. Here the CDR3 DNA reads TGTGCCAGCAGCCTGAGGCACGAGACCCAGTACTTC.

This clonotype came up a few times. The CDR3 is CASSNVPGQGAREKLFF. Here the CDR3 DNA reads TGTGCCAGCAGCAATGTCCCGGGACAGGGGGCCCGAGAAAAACTGTTTTTT. The chain links TRBV28 to TRBJ1-4; 12 bases fit TRBD1. Per germline, CDR1 MDHEN and CDR2 SYDVKM. The J segment lost 8 bases and the V segment lost 6 bases, leaving 13 bases of the junction unmatched. This CDR3 has 17 amino acids.

This clonotype was seen a handful of times. The rearrangement uses TRBV7-9 and TRBJ1-1; tentative D call: TRBD1 (6 bases). Germline CDR1 is SEHNR and CDR2 is FQNEAQ (reference sequence). CDR3 length equals 14 residues. With 2 bases removed from V and 6 bases from J, the gap between germline ends came to 13 bases. The CDR3 nucleotides read TGTGCCAGCAGCTTAACAGGGTCTGCTCCTGAAGCTTTCTTT. This sequence encodes CASSLTGSAPEAFF.

At least ten counts were recorded for this clonotype. V gene TRBV24-1 combines with J gene TRBJ2-3, with D possibly TRBD1 on 6 matching bases. Deletions cut 3 bases from V and 5 bases from J, with 14 bases between. Germline V CDR1 and CDR2: KGHDR, SFDVKD. The CDR3 has 15 residues. The CDR3 DNA follows: TGTGCCACCAGTGATATAGGCAGGGGTAGAGATACGCAGTATTTT. It specifies CATSDIGRGRDTQYF.

This clonotype was detected many times. The chain combines TRBV7-8 with TRBJ1-2; D possibly corresponds to TRBD1 (5 bases). Germline CDR1 is SGHVS and CDR2 is FQNEAQ. Trimming removed 2 bases from V and 10 bases from J, with 11 bases in between. The CDR3 spans 12 residues. The CDR3 is CASSLPPGDYTF. The DNA for the CDR3 is TGTGCCAGCAGCTTACCCCCGGGGGACTACACCTTC.

This clonotype was recorded a few times. The rearrangement uses TRBV7-2 and TRBJ1-6; no reliable D call. Trimming removed 2 bases at V and 7 bases at J, with 6 bases between. The germline CDR1 and CDR2 sequences are SGHTA and FQGNSA. The CDR3 is 13 amino acids. CDR3 sequence: CASSLFGNSPLHF. CDR3 nucleotides: TGTGCCAGCAGCTTATTTGGCAATTCACCCCTCCACTTT.

This clonotype was counted between two and nine times. The chain links TRBV21-1 to TRBJ2-7. TRBV21-1 has pseudogene status. The CDR3 length is 11 residues. CDR3 protein: CASSGVAEQYV. The CDR3 DNA sequence: TGTGCCAGCAGCGGGGTAGCCGAGCAGTACGTC.

In its sample, this clonotype was seen a few times. This chain connects TRBV12-5 to TRBJ2-3; D unclear. Germline V gene sequence: CDR1 LGHNT, CDR2 FRNRAP. Trimming took 3 bases from V and 5 from J, leaving 3 bases between them. The CDR3 consists of 11 residues. The CDR3 coding sequence is TGTGCTAGTGGTTTTAGAGATACGCAGTATTTT. It is translated as CASGFRDTQYF.

This clonotype was recorded at least ten times. V gene TRBV4-3 combines with J gene TRBJ2-5; a possible D gene is TRBD2 (6 bases). The CDR3 has 15 amino acids. Between the trimmed V and J ends, which lost 0 bases and 2 bases, there was a span of 10 bases. Germline CDR1 is LGHNA and CDR2 is YSLEER. DNA of the CDR3: TGCGCCAGCAGCCAAGATACGGGGGATCAAGAGACCCAGTACTTC. Translation: CASSQDTGDQETQYF.

This clonotype was picked up a small number of times. The V and J genes are TRBV6-1 and TRBJ1-1, with D uncertain. Germline CDR1 is MNHNS and CDR2 is SASEGT. The CDR3 extends over 13 amino acids. V lost 5 bases to trimming and J lost 3 bases, with 10 bases between them. CDR3 nucleotide sequence: TGTGCCAGCAGTCTGAATTTGGACACTGAAGCTTTCTTT. This encodes CASSLNLDTEAFF.

The rearrangement uses TRBV5-5 and TRBJ2-1; D might be TRBD2 (5 bases). Germline-derived CDR1 and CDR2 are SGHKS and YYEKEE (reference sequence). This CDR3 contains 14 residues. The germline V and J ends were trimmed by 3 bases and 5 bases, with 12 bases remaining between them. In DNA form, the CDR3 reads TGTGCCAGCAGCTGGGCGGGTCACGACAATGAGCAGTTCTTC. Its protein is CASSWAGHDNEQFF. Combining the CDR3 with reference TRBV5-5 and TRBJ2-1 gives the whole variable domain DAGVTQSPTHLIKTRGQQVTLRCSPISGHKSVSWYQQVLGQGPQFIFQYYEKEERGRGNFPDRFSARQFPNYSSELNVNALLLGDSALYLCASSWAGHDNEQFFGPGTRLTVL.

This clonotype came up many times. J is TRBJ1-1 and V is TRBV28; 7 bases map to TRBD1. The CDR3 contains 12 residues. Per germline, CDR1 MDHEN and CDR2 SYDVKM. V lost 5 bases and J lost 6; bases outside the gene matches: 3. The CDR3 loop reads CASSRQGPEAFF. CDR3 bases: TGTGCCAGCAGTAGACAGGGCCCTGAAGCTTTCTTT.

The table lists this clonotype with many counts. The chain carries TRBV12-3 or TRBV12-4 and TRBJ1-4; 9 bases fit TRBD1. This CDR3 is built from 13 residues. Unmatched junction bases numbered 4, after V lost 6 bases and J lost 8 bases. CDR3 residues: CASRQGAREKLFF. CDR3 nucleotides: TGTGCCAGCAGACAGGGGGCGAGGGAAAAACTGTTTTTT.

Many counts were recorded for this clonotype. The chain employs TRBV6-2 or TRBV6-3 and TRBJ2-3; D remains ambiguous. V was clipped by 3 bases and J by 1 base, with 14 bases between them. Germline CDR1 is MNHEY and CDR2 is SVGEGT. This CDR3 is built from 16 residues. CDR3 nucleotides: TGTGCCAGCAGTTATTTTCGAGAAACACGCACAGATACGCAGTATTTT. Translation: CASSYFRETRTDTQYF.